This T cell receptor beta chain was observed in a study of OX40 agonist ivuxolimab in advanced cancers. In the study overall: Subjects had a mean age of about 57 years, with a range of roughly 23 to 79; roughly 80% were male. Study-level findings and limits: At 0.1 to 3.0 mg/kg, clonal expansion of CD4+ and CD8+ blood T cells had occurred by week 6. Among patients with partial responses at 0.1-3.0 mg/kg, clonal expansion was among the lowest. No determination was made of the antigen specificity of the expanded peripheral T cells.

Details on this clone: What it binds is not known.

V gave up 4 bases and J gave up 6 bases, with 13 bases separating them. Germline V lookup: CDR1 SNHLY, CDR2 FYNNEI. The CDR3 runs to 14 residues. Produced via immunoSEQ multiplex PCR; TCRdb's table is partial and in-frame only. The table lists about 80,000 clones, about 88% of them singletons. J is TRBJ1-5 and V is TRBV2; possibly TRBD1 for D (6 bases). This receptor was taken from an adult with an advanced solid tumor such as melanoma, head and neck, liver or kidney cancer. Sequenced here: CD4+ or CD8+ T cells sorted from blood, sampled in a trial of the OX40 agonist ivuxolimab. CDR3 coding DNA: TGTGCCAGCAGTGGGGGGGCGGCGGCTCAGCCCCAGCATTTT. This translates into CASSGGAAAQPQHF.